The sequence of this T cell receptor (beta chain) was determined in a study of vaccination effects on CD4 cells after COVID-19. Sequencing in the ViraFEST assay came after antigen-specific CD4+ T cells had been expanded with viral peptide pools, which were used to stimulate PBMC. Cells that had been cultured for 10 days were the source of isolated CD4+ T cells. Each participant received a vaccine that was either BNT162b2 or mRNA-1273, given as two doses. On this clone itself: Its cognate antigen is unknown.

Repertoires were generated with immunoSEQ multiplex PCR, while TCRdb's copy carries only in-frame clones and drops some. This table has some 61,000 clones, around three quarters appearing once. Germline CDR1 is KGHSH and CDR2 is LQKENI. CDR3 length: 14 residues. V shed 3 bases and J 3 bases; nucleotides not matched to a gene: 2. Source: CD4+ T cells from PBMCs cultured with HCoV-OC43 spike peptides, taken after COVID-19 vaccination. Indicated subset: HCoV-OC43 spike overlapping peptide pool stimulation. The clonotype was recovered from a human donor who received a COVID-19 vaccine. V is TRBV18 and J is TRBJ2-3; TRBD1 matches 8 bases. CDR3 in amino acids: CASSPTGGTDTQYF. CDR3 sequence (DNA): TGTGCCAGCTCACCCACAGGGGGAACAGATACGCAGTATTTT.